This T cell receptor beta chain was documented in a study of blood T cell repertoires in COVID-19 (TCRdb year 2020). About the study as a whole: Collaborator samples came from the United States, Italy and Spain and covered acute and convalescent phases of COVID-19. The material from the prospective study consisted of cDNA or gDNA derived from T cells, B-cell-depleted T cells, or PBMCs. A de-identified subject ID, COVID-19 status, age in years and sex were almost always included in the sample metadata. The repertoires were released in a freely available public database intended as a resource for research on the immune response to SARS-CoV-2. The dataset comprised deeply sampled blood TCRbeta repertoires from subjects exposed to, actively infected with, or recovered from COVID-19. Where available, HLA class I and class II types were obtained from metadata supplied by the sample provider rather than from assay-based typing. The samples were drawn from the first 160 participants of the ongoing ImmuneRACE study and from 1,254 subjects provided by 6 global collaborators.

Participants in the prospective study were enrolled through a virtual design, were aged about 18 to 100 years, and lived in approximately 25 United States geographic areas. In the prospective study, participants were assigned to cohorts based on the clinical history participants reported in a screening survey and a study questionnaire. Recovered participants in ImmuneRACE Cohort 3 were defined as having two consecutive negative NP/OP PCR tests, clearance from a healthcare professional, or resolution of symptoms. In the prospective study, whole blood, serum and a nasopharyngeal or oropharyngeal swab were collected from each participant by mobile phlebotomists. Prospective study participants could optionally give additional blood draws and questionnaires over a roughly two-month period. Blood samples from the prospective study were shipped frozen or at room temperature prior to DNA extraction. Overall study results and their limits: The amount of clinical and demographic metadata varied by source and participant and was provided uncurated.

Only one count was recorded for this clone. Its antigen specificity is not known. Base quality data are lacking; no much larger clone is found one base away. TCRbeta CDR3 regions were amplified from genomic DNA by means of the immunoSEQ Assay, a bias-controlled multiplex PCR. As for how the authors treated the data: The number of nucleated cells in each sample was estimated from the amplification of reference gene primers within the assay. Sequence reads were collapsed and filtered to measure the absolute abundance of every unique TCRbeta CDR3 rearrangement. Productive Simpson clonality was computed per sample as the square root of Simpson's diversity index over productive rearrangements. Here the immuneACCESS table is served through TCRdb, limited to in-frame sequences with V and J called. Missing clones are a known gap in these copies; in checked studies unresolved V genes cover under half, and the rest lacks a known reason. D and trimming were read from the DNA, whereas the V and J calls and clone size are those reported in that table. For this sample there are some 150,000 clones; 80% to 90% appear just once. Approximately 4.3% of the sample is taken by the ten largest.

Sequencing input: PBMCs or T cells enriched from blood (not recorded which). The TCR sequence derives from a man aged 50-60 years who had recovered from COVID-19.

The CDR3 reads as follows: CASSGTGGQPQHF. The base sequence is TGTGCCAGCAGTGGGACAGGGGGTCAGCCCCAGCATTTT. The chain is assembled from TRBV28 and TRBJ1-5; a stretch of 11 junction bases matches TRBD1. The germline V end is reduced by 5 bases and the J end by 6 bases; junction bases left unmatched: 0. The CDR3 sequence holds 13 residues, the cysteine and phenylalanine included. The read is trimmed to its CDR3 DNA, 39 bases read in frame from base 1. CDR1 and CDR2 (MDHEN, SYDVKM) derive from the germline V gene. This CDR3, with the reference TRBV28 and TRBJ1-5 proteins standing in past its ends, gives the full variable domain DVKVTQSSRYLVKRTGEKVFLECVQDMDHENMFWYRQDPGLGLRLIYFSYDVKMKEKGDIPEGYSVSREKKERFSLILESASTNQTSMYLCASSGTGGQPQHFGDGTRLSIL.